The entry below describes one T cell receptor beta chain. Trimming shortened V by 5 bases and J by 6 bases, and 10 bases separated the two germline ends. The length of the CDR3 is 12 residues. Germline assignment: CDR1 WSHSY and CDR2 SAAADI. The data derive from a study of CD8+CD57+ T cells in acquired aplastic anemia. All sequencing subjects had displayed CD8+CD57+ cell expansion on flow cytometry. The use of genomic DNA as template underpinned the TCR beta VDJ and CDR3 profiling. Each CDR3 protein gets one entry after TCRdb re-called the reads with MiXCR. The profile covers around 170,000 distinct CDR3 sequences, with approximately 48% appearing a single time and approximately 9.4% taken by the ten largest.

The TCR sequence derives from a human donor with aplastic anemia. Material: sorted CD4+, CD8+, or CD8+CD57+ T cells (not recorded which) from PBMCs. J is TRBJ1-1 and V is TRBV10-2; D is uncertain. The CDR3 DNA follows: TGCGCCAGCAGTATGGGTTGGCCTGAAGCTTTCTTT. Translating gives CASSMGWPEAFF.